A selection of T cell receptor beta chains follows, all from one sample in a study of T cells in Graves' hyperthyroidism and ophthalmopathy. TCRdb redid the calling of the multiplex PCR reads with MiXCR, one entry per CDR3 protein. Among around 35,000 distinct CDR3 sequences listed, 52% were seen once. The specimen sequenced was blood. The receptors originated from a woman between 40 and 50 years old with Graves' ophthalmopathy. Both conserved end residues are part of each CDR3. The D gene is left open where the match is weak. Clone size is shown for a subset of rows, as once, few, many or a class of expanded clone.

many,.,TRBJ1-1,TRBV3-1,TGTGCCAGCAGCCAAGGGGGAGGGGACACTGAAGCTTTCTTT,CASSQGGGDTEAFF
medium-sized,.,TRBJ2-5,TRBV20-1,TGCAGTGCCACCTGGTTAGGGCGACCGGAGACCCAGTACTTC,CSATWLGRPETQYF
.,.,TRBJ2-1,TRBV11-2,TGTGCCAGCAGCTTAGAGTTGGACTCCTACAATGAGCAGTTCTTC,CASSLELDSYNEQFF
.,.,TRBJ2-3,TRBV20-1,TGCAGTGCTCGGACAGATACGCAGTATTTT,CSARTDTQYF
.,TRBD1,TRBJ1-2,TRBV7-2,TGTGCCAGCAGCAGTCCGAGACAGGGGCTGACGGGTGGCTACACCTTC,CASSSPRQGLTGGYTF
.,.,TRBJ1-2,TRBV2,TGTGCCAGCAGTGAAGGGGACAATAAGGGCTACACCTTC,CASSEGDNKGYTF
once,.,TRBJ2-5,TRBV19,TGTGCCAGTAGTATCCAGGGAATCACTCAGCCCCAGTACTTC,CASSIQGITQPQYF
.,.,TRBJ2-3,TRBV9,TGTGCCAGCAGCGCCCTAGCAGGAGGTTTTGGTTTCACAAATACGCAGTATTTT,CASSALAGGFGFTNTQYF
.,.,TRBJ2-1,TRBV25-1,TGTGCCAGCAGGGGGGCGGACGAGCAGTTCTTC,CASRGADEQFF
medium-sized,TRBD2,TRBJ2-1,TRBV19,TGTGCCAGTGCTGGGTTAGCGGGGGATAAGCGAAATGAGCAGTTCTTC,CASAGLAGDKRNEQFF
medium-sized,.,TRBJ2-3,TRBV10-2,TGCGCCAGCTCGAACTTAAAATCGGCGGATACGCAGTATTTT,CASSNLKSADTQYF
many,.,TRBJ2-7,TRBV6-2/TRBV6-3,TGTGCCAGCAGTTACGGCGGGACAGTTTCCTACGAGCAGTACTTC,CASSYGGTVSYEQYF
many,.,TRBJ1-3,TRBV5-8,TGTGCCAGCAGCTTAGGTAGACAGAGCTCTGGAAACACCATATATTTT,CASSLGRQSSGNTIYF
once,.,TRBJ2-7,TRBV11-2,TGTGCCAGCAGCCAGGGGCGGGACTCCTACGAGCAGTACTTC,CASSQGRDSYEQYF